A single sample gave rise to the 20 T cell receptor beta chains below, sequenced in a study of PD-1 blockade in classical Hodgkin lymphoma. Time point in this sample: cycle 4 day 1 (C4D1), after six to seven weeks of nivolumab. Every patient was affected by relapse after autologous stem cell transplantation, while exposure to brentuximab vedotin was not uniform. Assay: immunoSEQ multiplex PCR; the TCRdb copy retains only in-frame clones and omits some. This table has 20,000 to 30,000 clones, around 80% appearing once. The sample in question was peripheral blood mononuclear cells (PBMCs), obtained before the fourth cycle of nivolumab. These receptors were taken from a human donor with classical Hodgkin lymphoma.

The chain uses TRBV9 and TRBJ1-5, with 8 bases identical to TRBD1. The CDR3 is made up of 15 amino acids. Germline V lookup: CDR1 SGDLS, CDR2 YYNGEE. The trim removed 2 bases at V and 2 bases at J, leaving 3 bases unmatched. The CDR3 protein is CASSVGQGGNQPQHF. In nucleotides, the CDR3 is TGTGCCAGCAGCGTCGGACAGGGTGGCAATCAGCCCCAGCATTTT.

The chain carries TRBV27 and TRBJ1-2, with 7 bases that match TRBD1. With V trimmed by 5 bases and J by 2 bases, 11 bases remained unmatched. This CDR3 region has 16 residues. Germline lookup yields CDR1 MNHEY and CDR2 SMNVEV (reference sequence). In DNA form, the CDR3 reads TGTGCCAGCAGTCCCCAGTTGTTGGGACAGAACTATGGCTACACCTTC. This sequence encodes CASSPQLLGQNYGYTF.

This clone was found a few times. The rearrangement links TRBV18 to TRBJ2-1; 11 bases are shared with TRBD1. With 0 bases clipped from V and 4 bases from J, the junction kept 5 bases outside the gene matches. This CDR3 region has 17 residues. The germline CDR1 and CDR2 sequences are KGHSH and LQKENI. Here the CDR3 reads CASSPPGQGVIYNEQFF. The DNA for the CDR3 is TGTGCCAGCTCACCACCGGGACAGGGGGTTATTTACAATGAGCAGTTCTTC.

CDR3 region: CATSRRGGYNEQFF. DNA of the CDR3: TGTGCCACCAGCAGACGGGGGGGATACAATGAGCAGTTCTTC. This chain links TRBV15 with TRBJ2-1, with 8 bases lining up with TRBD2. Germline V CDR1 and CDR2: LNHNV, YYDKDF (reference sequence). Unmatched junction bases numbered 1, after V lost 2 bases and J lost 4 bases. The CDR3 runs 14 residues.

The J gene is TRBJ1-2, the V gene TRBV10-3; a possible D gene is TRBD1 (6 bases). V lost 5 bases and J lost 5, with 15 bases in between. Germline lookup yields CDR1 ENHRY and CDR2 SYGVKD. This CDR3 has 14 residues. CDR3 sequence: CAISSMDSLYGYTF. The CDR3 DNA reads TGTGCCATCAGTTCGATGGACAGCCTTTATGGCTACACCTTC.

The chain couples TRBV5-4 to TRBJ2-1; 8 nucleotides line up with TRBD2. After removal of 2 bases from V and 5 bases from J, the junction contained 3 bases not matched to a gene. The CDR3 runs to 14 residues. Looked up from germline, CDR1 is SGHNT and CDR2 is YYREEE (reference sequence). The CDR3: CASSFRAGDNEQFF. The CDR3, as DNA: TGTGCCAGCAGCTTCCGAGCGGGGGACAATGAGCAGTTCTTC.

The chain couples TRBV28 to TRBJ2-5; D gene uncertain. The CDR3 is 15 amino acids. The V end was cut by 2 bases, the J end by 1 base, with 11 bases between. Germline CDR1 reads MDHEN; CDR2 reads SYDVKM. This chain's CDR3 is CASSLRNRIQETQYF. CDR3 nucleotides: TGTGCCAGCAGTTTAAGGAATCGGATCCAAGAGACCCAGTACTTC.

The CDR3: CASSLIPYEQFF. In nucleotides, the CDR3 is TGTGCCAGCAGTTTAATCCCGTATGAGCAGTTCTTC. The J gene is TRBJ2-1, the V gene TRBV28; unclear D gene. CDR1 is MDHEN and CDR2 is SYDVKM in the germline V gene. Trimming took 2 bases from V and 8 from J, leaving 7 bases between them. The CDR3 runs to 12 residues.

The CDR3 coding sequence is TGTGCCAGCAGAGAGGGGTCCTCCTACGAGCAGTACTTC. As protein: CASREGSSYEQYF. V and J are TRBV7-3 and TRBJ2-7, with D tentatively TRBD1 or TRBD2 (5 bases each). Trimming took off 6 bases at V and 0 bases at J, with 9 bases between the two ends. The CDR3 has 13 amino acids. Germline CDR1 and CDR2: SGHTA and FQGTGA.

This clone was observed a few times. The chain recombines TRBV28 with TRBJ2-1, with D uncertain. This CDR3 spans 13 amino acids. The germline V and J ends were trimmed by 5 bases and 8 bases, with 13 bases remaining between them. Looked up from germline, CDR1 is MDHEN and CDR2 is SYDVKM. The CDR3, as DNA: TGTGCCAGCAGTCCTCCCTTGGGCTATGAGCAGTTCTTC. Protein sequence: CASSPPLGYEQFF. Using reference TRBV28 and TRBJ2-1 for the parts outside the CDR3, the full variable domain is DVKVTQSSRYLVKRTGEKVFLECVQDMDHENMFWYRQDPGLGLRLIYFSYDVKMKEKGDIPEGYSVSREKKERFSLILESASTNQTSMYLCASSPPLGYEQFFGPGTRLTVL.

The chain uses TRBV5-8 and TRBJ2-2; no firm D call. Germline values: CDR1 SGHTS, CDR2 YDEGEE. The CDR3 contains 14 residues. Trimming took off 4 bases at V and 1 base at J, with 8 bases between the two ends. The CDR3 sequence is CASSPGLNTGELFF. CDR3 bases: TGTGCCAGCAGCCCTGGGTTGAACACCGGGGAGCTGTTTTTT.

This clone is a singleton in its sample. The V and J genes are TRBV11-2 and TRBJ2-5; 7 nucleotides align to TRBD2. Germline V gene lookup returns CDR1 SGHAT and CDR2 FQNNGV. This CDR3 spans 15 amino acids. The junction had 10 bases not matched to a gene; V was cut back by 7 bases and J by 2 bases. The CDR3 region is CASTLTSGMQETQYF. As DNA, the CDR3 is TGTGCCAGCACCTTGACCAGCGGGATGCAAGAGACCCAGTACTTC.

This chain connects TRBV2 to TRBJ2-5, with D uncertain. Germline lookup yields CDR1 SNHLY and CDR2 FYNNEI. V was cut by 4 bases and J by 2 bases, with 5 bases left in between. The CDR3 consists of 12 residues. As DNA, the CDR3 is TGTGCCAGCAGTGGCAGACAAGAGACCCAGTACTTC. As protein: CASSGRQETQYF.

The V and J genes are TRBV19 and TRBJ2-7, with 7 bases lining up with TRBD1. The CDR3 consists of 11 residues. Germline values: CDR1 LNHDA, CDR2 SQIVND (reference sequence). V lost 6 bases to trimming and J lost 5 bases; unmatched junction nucleotides: 1. CDR3 bases: TGTGCCAGTAGGGGACAGCACGAGCAGTACTTC. It translates to CASRGQHEQYF.

The chain has TRBV28 and TRBJ2-3; perhaps TRBD1 as D (5 bases). CDR1 and CDR2 from the germline V gene are MDHEN and SYDVKM. The CDR3 consists of 14 residues. The germline V and J ends were trimmed by 9 bases and 2 bases, with 15 bases remaining between them. CDR3 bases: TGTGCCAGTTCCCCGGAGACAGACACAGATACGCAGTATTTT. The encoded protein is CASSPETDTDTQYF.

The chain combines TRBV7-2 with TRBJ2-7, with no clear D. Trimming took 1 base from V and 3 from J, leaving 7 bases between them. CDR3 length: 13 amino acids. CDR1 and CDR2 from the germline V gene are SGHTA and FQGNSA. DNA of the CDR3: TGTGCCAGCAGCTTAGTAGAGAGCTACGAGCAGTACTTC. Amino acid sequence: CASSLVESYEQYF.

This clone was detected only once. The gene calls are TRBV4-1 and TRBJ2-5; 10 positions agree with TRBD2. The germline gives CDR1 MGHRA, CDR2 YSYEKL. V shed 5 bases, J shed 2 bases, and the junction held 2 bases outside the gene matches. This CDR3 comprises 14 residues. CDR3 DNA sequence: TGCGCCAGCAGCTGGACTAGCGGTCAAGAGACCCAGTACTTC. Translating gives CASSWTSGQETQYF.

The CDR3 DNA reads as TGTGCCAGCAGCCAAGGACTAGCGGGAGGTAAACACGAGCAGTACTTC. Translation gives CASSQGLAGGKHEQYF. This chain joins TRBV4-2 and TRBJ2-7; 13 nucleotides agree with TRBD2. J gave up 5 bases and V 1 base, and 5 bases lay outside the gene matches. The CDR3 length is 16 residues. Germline V gene lookup returns CDR1 LGHNA and CDR2 YNFKEQ.

This chain links TRBV7-7 with TRBJ2-5; perhaps TRBD1 as D (6 bases). The V end was cut by 3 bases, the J end by 2 bases, with 7 bases between. Per germline, CDR1 SSHAT and CDR2 FNYEAQ (reference sequence). This CDR3 is 13 amino acids long. CDR3 in DNA: TGTGCCAGCAGCTTGAGGGGGCAAGAGACCCAGTACTTC. Protein sequence: CASSLRGQETQYF.

In its sample, this clone was seen a few times. The V gene is TRBV5-1, the J gene TRBJ1-1; 9 nucleotides align to TRBD1. V lost 0 bases and J lost 5; bases outside the gene matches: 5. The CDR3 consists of 15 residues. CDR1 SGHRS and CDR2 YFSETQ come from the germline V gene. The CDR3 is CASSLEGTGRTEAFF. CDR3 bases: TGCGCCAGCAGCTTGGAGGGGACAGGGAGGACTGAAGCTTTCTTT.